A single sample gave rise to the 9 T cell receptor beta chains below, sequenced in a study of cytomegalovirus exposure and HLA in healthy donors. Use of 60 Vbeta and 13 Jbeta primers characterized the PCR. TCRdb's copy holds only in-frame clones and misses some; the assay was immunoSEQ multiplex PCR. This sample has fewer than 250,000 clones; about 80% occur once, and the top ten carry 1.5% to 2%. The sequenced sample was PBMCs. These receptors came from a male donor in good health and CMV-seronegative.

This sequence joins TRBV5-1 and TRBJ2-3, with 7 bases fitting TRBD2. V lost 2 bases, J lost 6 bases, and 6 bases stayed unmatched. The length of the CDR3 is 14 residues. Germline V gene sequence: CDR1 SGHRS, CDR2 YFSETQ. CDR3 DNA sequence: TGCGCCAGCAGCTTAACGGGGGGAGACGATACGCAGTATTTT. It yields the protein CASSLTGGDDTQYF. Using reference TRBV5-1 and TRBJ2-3 for the parts outside the CDR3, the full variable domain is KAGVTQTPRYLIKTRGQQVTLSCSPISGHRSVSWYQQTPGQGLQFLFEYFSETQRNKGNFPGRFSGRQFSNSRSEMNVSTLELGDSALYLCASSLTGGDDTQYFGPGTRLTVL.

The chain carries TRBV2 and TRBJ2-3; 8 bases line up with TRBD1. CDR1 SNHLY and CDR2 FYNNEI come from the germline V gene. CDR3 length equals 16 residues. V lost 3 bases, J lost 4 bases, and 9 bases stayed unmatched. The CDR3 DNA reads TGTGCCAGCAGTGACGTGGACAGGGTTCGACCAGATACGCAGTATTTT. This codes for CASSDVDRVRPDTQYF.

The chain links TRBV10-3 to TRBJ2-7; D may be TRBD1 (6 bases). The V gene lost 3 bases and the J gene lost 0 bases, with 12 bases spanning the gap. CDR1 ENHRY and CDR2 SYGVKD come from the germline V gene. The CDR3 runs to 15 residues. The CDR3 spells CAISDLDRTSYEQYF. The CDR3 bases are TGTGCCATCAGTGACCTAGACAGGACCTCCTACGAGCAGTACTTC.

V usage is TRBV9 and J usage is TRBJ2-7; D is perhaps TRBD2 (6 bases). Germline CDR1 SGDLS, CDR2 YYNGEE. The length of the CDR3 is 13 residues. Trimming pared 3 bases from V and 5 bases from J, leaving 12 bases between. CDR3 DNA: TGTGCCAGCAGCGCCGGGAGTCGGGACGAGCAGTACTTC. Its translation: CASSAGSRDEQYF.

This sequence joins TRBV19 and TRBJ2-7, with D possibly matching TRBD2 (6 bases). Germline values: CDR1 LNHDA, CDR2 SQIVND (reference sequence). This CDR3 is built from 15 residues. V gave up 6 bases and J gave up 7 bases, with 22 bases separating them. As DNA, the CDR3 is TGTGCCAGTAGCCCTGGAGGGTTCCGTGACGCAGAGCAGTACTTC. It specifies CASSPGGFRDAEQYF. The entire variable domain, with the rest obtained from reference TRBV19 and TRBJ2-7, is as follows: DGGITQSPKYLFRKEGQNVTLSCEQNLNHDAMYWYRQDPGQGLRLIYYSQIVNDFQKGDIAEGYSVSREKKESFPLTVTSAQKNPTAFYLCASSPGGFRDAEQYFGPGTRLTVT.

V gene TRBV30 combines with J gene TRBJ1-3, with TRBD1 identical over 7 bases. The CDR3 is 13 residues long. The germline gives CDR1 GTSNPN, CDR2 SVGIG (reference sequence). With V trimmed by 2 bases and J by 8 bases, 6 bases remained unmatched. DNA of the CDR3: TGTGCCTGGAGTCGCCTCAGGGGGGACACCATATATTTT. Translation gives CAWSRLRGDTIYF.

The chain recombines TRBV6-5 with TRBJ1-2, with 11 nucleotides matching TRBD1. This CDR3 has 15 residues. Trimming at V came to 6 bases and at J to 2 bases, leaving 5 bases not matched to a gene. Germline V CDR1 and CDR2: MNHEY, SVGAGI. CDR3 nucleotide sequence: TGTGCCAGCAGACGGACAGGGGGCGAAAACTATGGCTACACCTTC. It specifies CASRRTGGENYGYTF.

This chain links TRBV23-1 with TRBJ1-3; 7 bases are a match to TRBD1. TRBV23-1 is an open reading frame, and its role is uncertain. CDR3 length equals 16 residues. V lost 4 bases and J lost 1; bases outside the gene matches: 7. The CDR3: CASSPRQGSSGNTIYF. The CDR3 region has the DNA TGCGCCAGCAGTCCGCGACAGGGTAGTTCTGGAAACACCATATATTTT.

This clone was counted many times. The chain employs TRBV25-1 and TRBJ2-6; weak D call: TRBD1 (6 bases). The CDR3 loop spans 16 amino acids. CDR1 is MGHDK, CDR2 SYGVNS, per germline. Between the trimmed V and J ends, which lost 2 bases and 0 bases, there was a span of 8 bases. Written as DNA, the CDR3 is TGTGCCAGCAGTGAACCGGGACACTCTGGGGCCAACGTCCTGACTTTC. Amino acid sequence: CASSEPGHSGANVLTF.